This TCR beta chain was captured by sequencing in a study of long-term antiretroviral therapy in people with HIV. Whole-study results and caveats: Repertoires looked antigen-experienced, with only a slight naive shift after ART. Absence of data on ART adherence, viral resistance or therapy changes was noted.

V was shortened by 5 bases and J by 2 bases, with 10 bases between the two germline ends. CDR1 is MDHEN, CDR2 SYDVKM, per germline. This CDR3 spans 14 amino acids. A word on this clone: The antigen is unknown.

Running of the v3.0 immunoSEQ assay took place at survey level. Some clones are missing from TCRdb's copy, which holds only in-frame ones; the method was immunoSEQ multiplex PCR. The table shows about 23,000 clones, with roughly four fifths occurring only once. The sample here was unsorted PBMCs, taken 0.3 years after starting antiretroviral therapy. V is TRBV28 and J is TRBJ1-5; no definite D call. The sequence derives from a man in his fifties or sixties with HIV. This chain's CDR3 is CASSRPPGNQPQHF. CDR3 nucleotide sequence: TGTGCCAGCAGTCGCCCACCCGGCAATCAGCCCCAGCATTTT.